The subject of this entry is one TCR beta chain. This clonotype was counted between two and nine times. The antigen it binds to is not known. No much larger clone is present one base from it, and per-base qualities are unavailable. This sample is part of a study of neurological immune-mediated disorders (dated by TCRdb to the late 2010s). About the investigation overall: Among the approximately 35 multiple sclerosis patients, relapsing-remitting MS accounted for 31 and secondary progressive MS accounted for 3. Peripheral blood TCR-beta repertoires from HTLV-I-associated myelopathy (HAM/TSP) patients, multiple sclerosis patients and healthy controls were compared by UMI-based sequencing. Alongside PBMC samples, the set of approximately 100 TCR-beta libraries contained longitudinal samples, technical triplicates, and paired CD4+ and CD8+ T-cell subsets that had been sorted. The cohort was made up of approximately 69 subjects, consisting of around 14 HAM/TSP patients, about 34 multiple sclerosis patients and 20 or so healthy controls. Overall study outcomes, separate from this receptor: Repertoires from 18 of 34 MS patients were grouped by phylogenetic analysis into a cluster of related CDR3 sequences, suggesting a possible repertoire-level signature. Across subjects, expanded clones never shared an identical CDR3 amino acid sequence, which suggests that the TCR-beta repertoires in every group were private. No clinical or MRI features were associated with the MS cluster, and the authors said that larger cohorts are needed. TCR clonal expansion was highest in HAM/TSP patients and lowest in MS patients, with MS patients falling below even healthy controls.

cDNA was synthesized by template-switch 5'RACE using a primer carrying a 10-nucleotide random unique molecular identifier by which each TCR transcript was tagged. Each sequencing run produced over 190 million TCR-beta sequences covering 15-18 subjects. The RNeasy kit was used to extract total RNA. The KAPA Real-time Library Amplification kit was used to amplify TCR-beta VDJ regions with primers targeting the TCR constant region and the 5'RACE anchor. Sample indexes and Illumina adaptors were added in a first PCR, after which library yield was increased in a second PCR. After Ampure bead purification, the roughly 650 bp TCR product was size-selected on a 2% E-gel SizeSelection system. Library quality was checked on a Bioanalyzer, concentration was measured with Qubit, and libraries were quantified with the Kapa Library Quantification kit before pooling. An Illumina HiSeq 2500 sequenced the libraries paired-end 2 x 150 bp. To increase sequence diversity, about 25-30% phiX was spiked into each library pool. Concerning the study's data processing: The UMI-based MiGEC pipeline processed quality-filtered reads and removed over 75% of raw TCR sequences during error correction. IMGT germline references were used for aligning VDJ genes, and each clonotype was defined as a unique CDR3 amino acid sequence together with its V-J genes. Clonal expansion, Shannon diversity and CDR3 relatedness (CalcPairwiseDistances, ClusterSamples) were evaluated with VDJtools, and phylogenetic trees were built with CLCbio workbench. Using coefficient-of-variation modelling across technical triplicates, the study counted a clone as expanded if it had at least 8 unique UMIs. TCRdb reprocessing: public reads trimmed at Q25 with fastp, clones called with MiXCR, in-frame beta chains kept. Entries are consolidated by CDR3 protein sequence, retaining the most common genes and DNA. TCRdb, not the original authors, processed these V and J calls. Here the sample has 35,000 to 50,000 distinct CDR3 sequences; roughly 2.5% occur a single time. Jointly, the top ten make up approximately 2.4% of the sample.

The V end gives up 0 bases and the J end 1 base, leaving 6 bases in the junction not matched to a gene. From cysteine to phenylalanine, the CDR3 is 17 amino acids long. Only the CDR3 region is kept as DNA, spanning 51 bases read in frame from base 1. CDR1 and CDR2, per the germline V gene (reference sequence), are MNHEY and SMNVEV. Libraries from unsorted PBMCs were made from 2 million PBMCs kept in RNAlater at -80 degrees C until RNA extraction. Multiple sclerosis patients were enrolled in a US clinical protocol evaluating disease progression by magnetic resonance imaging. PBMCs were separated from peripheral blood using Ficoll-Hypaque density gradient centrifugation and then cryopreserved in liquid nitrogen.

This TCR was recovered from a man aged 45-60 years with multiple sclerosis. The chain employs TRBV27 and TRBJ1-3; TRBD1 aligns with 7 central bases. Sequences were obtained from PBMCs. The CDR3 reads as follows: CASSLSGQPVSGNTIYF. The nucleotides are TGTGCCAGCAGTTTATCGGGACAGCCCGTGTCTGGAAACACCATATATTTT.